This TCR beta chain was documented in a study of beta chain features in type 1 diabetes. Overall study results and limits: Moderate yet significant TCRB CDR3 shortening was seen in Type 1 diabetes patients in all four CD4+ subsets.

The entirety of the isolated RNA underwent reverse transcription, so expressed TCRB transcripts were sequenced. Data came from immunoSEQ multiplex PCR; TCRdb stores just in-frame clones and leaves some out. Of around 250,000 clones listed, around 14% are singletons. Details on this clone: Its antigen is not known.

Germline-derived CDR1 and CDR2 are SGHRS and YFSETQ. V gave up 1 base and J gave up 3 bases; unmatched junction bases: 2. CDR3 length equals 14 residues. The specimen sequenced was naive CD4+ T cells from blood. This clonotype originated in a man aged 25 to 45 with type 1 diabetes. The V gene is TRBV5-1, the J gene TRBJ2-5; TRBD2 agrees at 8 bases. The CDR3, as DNA: TGCGCCAGCAGCTTGTCGGGAGGGAAAGAGACCCAGTACTTC. Translated: CASSLSGGKETQYF.